The 29 T cell receptor beta chains below were found in one sample sequenced in a study of blood T cell repertoires in COVID-19. Using immunoSEQ multiplex PCR, the repertoire was profiled, and TCRdb retains in-frame clones only, with some absent. The repertoire includes around 200,000 clones, 70% to 90% of them detected once, and 4.4% sits in the top ten. The sequencing input was peripheral blood. These receptors were taken from a man aged 50 to 60 with acute or convalescent COVID-19.

The V call is TRBV2, the J call TRBJ1-2; TRBD1 is a possible D gene (5 bases). Trimming left V 2 bases short and J 3 bases short, with 10 bases between. This CDR3 has 14 amino acids. CDR1 and CDR2 (germline): SNHLY, FYNNEI. In nucleotides, the CDR3 is TGTGCCAGCAGTGAAAGGGAGGGGTACTATGGCTACACCTTC. This encodes CASSEREGYYGYTF.

The chain uses TRBV19 and TRBJ2-2; 9 positions match TRBD1. The CDR3 totals 16 residues. The J segment lost 6 bases and the V segment lost 6 bases, leaving 11 bases of the junction unmatched. Per the germline V gene, CDR1 is LNHDA and CDR2 is SQIVND (reference sequence). The CDR3 sequence: CASSGRTGDVAGELFF. The CDR3, as DNA: TGTGCCAGTAGCGGAAGGACAGGGGACGTCGCCGGGGAGCTGTTTTTT. The full variable domain, with the rest looked up from reference TRBV19 and TRBJ2-2, is DGGITQSPKYLFRKEGQNVTLSCEQNLNHDAMYWYRQDPGQGLRLIYYSQIVNDFQKGDIAEGYSVSREKKESFPLTVTSAQKNPTAFYLCASSGRTGDVAGELFFGEGSRLTVL.

In its sample, this clone was seen a few times. The chain has TRBV3-1 (or the pseudogene TRBV3-2) and TRBJ1-4; D remains unclear. With 8 bases removed from V and 4 bases from J, the gap between germline ends came to 14 bases. Germline V CDR1 and CDR2: LGHDT, YNNKEL (reference sequence). The CDR3 length is 14 residues. The CDR3 nucleotides are TGTGCCAGCGCCACGACAAGCAATAATGAAAAACTGTTTTTT. It yields the protein CASATTSNNEKLFF.

V is TRBV6-6 and J is TRBJ1-2, with 8 bases fitting TRBD1. J was trimmed by 3 bases and V by 7 bases; bases with no gene match: 4. This CDR3 comprises 13 residues. Germline lookup yields CDR1 MNHNY and CDR2 SVGAGI (reference sequence). For the CDR3, the DNA is TGTGCCAGCACCACAGGGGGAGACTATGGCTACACCTTC. Translating gives CASTTGGDYGYTF.

The V call is TRBV29-1, the J call TRBJ2-2; TRBD1 is a possible D gene (5 bases). The CDR3 consists of 14 residues. CDR1 is SQVTM and CDR2 is ANQGSEA in the germline V gene. The germline V and J ends were trimmed by 4 bases and 0 bases, with 9 bases remaining between them. Here the CDR3 reads CSVARAANTGELFF. CDR3 bases: TGCAGCGTTGCCAGGGCAGCGAACACCGGGGAGCTGTTTTTT.

The chain is built from TRBV27 and TRBJ2-4; a possible D gene is TRBD1 (6 bases). CDR3 length equals 17 residues. The V gene's germline CDR1 is MNHEY and CDR2 SMNVEV (reference sequence). Trimming removed 6 bases from V and 0 bases from J, with 18 bases in between. This CDR3 reads CASRARSGVKAKNIQYF. The CDR3, as DNA: TGTGCCAGCAGAGCACGATCAGGGGTAAAAGCCAAAAACATTCAGTACTTC.

The CDR3 sequence is CASSLLGDRAPSRSYTF. The CDR3 region has the DNA TGCGCCAGCAGCTTGTTAGGGGACAGGGCACCCTCTAGGAGCTACACCTTC. The chain joins TRBV5-1 to TRBJ1-2; TRBD1 matches at 9 bases. Germline-derived CDR1 and CDR2 are SGHRS and YFSETQ. V lost 1 base, J lost 9 bases, and 16 bases stayed unmatched. This CDR3 has 17 amino acids.

A word on this clone: Different DNA sequences within this sample yield the same CDR3. This sequence joins TRBV18 and TRBJ2-6, with D possibly being TRBD2 (5 bases). CDR1 is KGHSH and CDR2 is LQKENI in the germline V gene. The V end was cut by 6 bases, the J end by 4 bases, with 13 bases between. This CDR3 contains 15 residues. The CDR3 spells CASSPRSGGANVLTF. The CDR3 nucleotides are TGTGCCAGCTCCCCGCGATCGGGAGGGGCCAACGTCCTGACTTTC.

The chain combines TRBV5-4 with TRBJ1-6, with unresolved D. This CDR3 contains 15 residues. Trimming pared 1 base from V and 2 bases from J, leaving 7 bases between. In germline, CDR1 is SGHNT, CDR2 YYREEE (reference sequence). The DNA of the CDR3 is TGTGCCAGCAGCTTGCCAGGAACCTATAATTCACCCCTCCACTTT. Amino acid sequence: CASSLPGTYNSPLHF. The full variable domain, in which reference TRBV5-4 and TRBJ1-6 provide the parts outside the CDR3, is ETGVTQSPTHLIKTRGQQVTLRCSSQSGHNTVSWYQQALGQGPQFIFQYYREEENGRGNFPPRFSGLQFPNYSSELNVNALELDDSALYLCASSLPGTYNSPLHFGNGTRLTVT.

The chain links TRBV5-1 to TRBJ2-1; 10 bases line up with TRBD2. CDR3 size: 15 residues. After removal of 1 base from V and 7 bases from J, the junction contained 5 bases not matched to a gene. Germline V lookup: CDR1 SGHRS, CDR2 YFSETQ. The CDR3 here is CASSLISGGENEQFF. The CDR3 nucleotides are TGCGCCAGCAGCTTGATAAGCGGGGGGGAAAATGAGCAGTTCTTC.

This clone was picked up one time. The CDR3 loop reads CASSQSASGHRYTF. The CDR3, as DNA: TGTGCCAGCAGCCAATCCGCGTCAGGCCACCGCTACACCTTC. V gene TRBV16 combines with J gene TRBJ1-2; D remains ambiguous. CDR1 is KGHSY and CDR2 is FQNENV in the germline V gene. This CDR3 has 14 amino acids. Trimming pared 0 bases from V and 9 bases from J, leaving 14 bases between.

The J gene is TRBJ2-7, the V gene TRBV27, with 15 bases fitting TRBD2. This CDR3 region has 19 residues. Germline trimming cut 5 bases from V and 1 base from J; bases unmatched to any gene: 12. In germline, CDR1 is MNHEY, CDR2 SMNVEV (reference sequence). Here the CDR3 DNA reads TGTGCCAGCAGTCATTCCGGGACTAGCGGGGGGCCCAAATCCTACGAGCAGTACTTC. This sequence encodes CASSHSGTSGGPKSYEQYF.

The chain links TRBV7-9 to TRBJ2-2; D perhaps matches TRBD2 (7 bases). V was shortened by 5 bases and J by 3 bases, with 16 bases between the two germline ends. The CDR3 loop spans 16 amino acids. The germline gives CDR1 SEHNR, CDR2 FQNEAQ (reference sequence). CDR3 residues: CASSQRGGADTGELFF. The CDR3 nucleotides read TGTGCCAGCAGCCAGAGGGGGGGAGCGGACACCGGGGAGCTGTTTTTT.

V and J are TRBV3-1 (or the pseudogene TRBV3-2) and TRBJ1-4, with D maybe TRBD1 (5 bases). The CDR3 consists of 13 residues. V lost 3 bases and J lost 7, with 9 bases in between. From germline, CDR1 is LGHDT and CDR2 YNNKEL (reference sequence). The CDR3 nucleotides read TGTGCCAGCAGCCAGGACAACAGTGAAAAACTGTTTTTT. It codes for CASSQDNSEKLFF.

The CDR3 bases are TGTGCCAGCAGTTACTCGCGGGGGGGATACAATGAGCAGTTCTTC. It yields the protein CASSYSRGGYNEQFF. V is TRBV6-5 and J is TRBJ2-1; 9 bases align to TRBD2. Trimming took 0 bases from V and 4 from J; bases not matched to a gene: 1. CDR1 and CDR2 from the germline V gene are MNHEY and SVGAGI. There are 15 residues in the CDR3.

The chain couples TRBV4-2 to TRBJ1-1; D is possibly TRBD1 (6 bases). V lost 0 bases to trimming and J lost 2 bases, with 10 bases between them. This CDR3 is 15 amino acids long. CDR1 is LGHNA and CDR2 is YNFKEQ in the germline V gene. CDR3: CASSQDRGYNTEAFF. Written as DNA, the CDR3 is TGTGCCAGCAGCCAAGACAGGGGATATAACACTGAAGCTTTCTTT.

This chain connects TRBV27 to TRBJ1-1; the D is unclear. Trimming shortened V by 6 bases and J by 1 base, and 9 bases separated the two germline ends. The germline V gene has CDR1 MNHEY and CDR2 SMNVEV (reference sequence). This CDR3 has 13 residues. The CDR3 DNA is TGTGCCAGCAGGGAGCAACGGAACACTGAAGCTTTCTTT. As protein: CASREQRNTEAFF.

The CDR3 loop is CASSGGGEMNTEAFF. Written as DNA, the CDR3 is TGCGCCAGCTCCGGAGGGGGGGAGATGAACACTGAAGCTTTCTTT. V and J are TRBV5-1 and TRBJ1-1; D is perhaps TRBD1 (6 bases). The CDR3 runs to 15 residues. V lost 7 bases and J lost 0, with 16 bases in between. The germline V gene has CDR1 SGHRS and CDR2 YFSETQ. The complete variable domain, with remaining parts taken from reference TRBV5-1 and TRBJ1-1, reads KAGVTQTPRYLIKTRGQQVTLSCSPISGHRSVSWYQQTPGQGLQFLFEYFSETQRNKGNFPGRFSGRQFSNSRSEMNVSTLELGDSALYLCASSGGGEMNTEAFFGQGTRLTVV.

The chain has TRBV11-2 and TRBJ2-1; no clear D. V lost 11 bases to trimming and J lost 4 bases, with 9 bases between them. Germline lookup yields CDR1 SGHAT and CDR2 FQNNGV. The CDR3 has 11 amino acids. CDR3 DNA: TGTGCCTCCCGAGAGTACAATGAGCAGTTCTTC. This sequence encodes CASREYNEQFF.

The J gene is TRBJ1-1, the V gene TRBV14, with D hard to call. Trimming removed 4 bases from V and 1 base from J, with 7 bases in between. The germline V gene has CDR1 SGHDN and CDR2 FVKESK. This CDR3 spans 13 amino acids. CDR3 nucleotide sequence: TGTGCCAGCAGCCGAGCACGGAACACTGAAGCTTTCTTT. It specifies CASSRARNTEAFF.

The rearrangement joins TRBV7-6 to TRBJ1-6; 9 nucleotides agree with TRBD1. Germline assignment: CDR1 SGHVS and CDR2 FNYEAQ. After removal of 2 bases from V and 4 bases from J, the junction contained 3 bases not matched to a gene. CDR3 length: 16 amino acids. The DNA for the CDR3 is TGTGCCAGCAGCTTAACAGGGGGCTTTTATAATTCACCCCTCCACTTT. This translates into CASSLTGGFYNSPLHF.

CDR3 DNA: TGTGCCAGCAGCTTAAGCGGGACTAAAGGACAAGAGACCCAGTACTTC. Its protein is CASSLSGTKGQETQYF. V and J are TRBV7-2 and TRBJ2-5; 7 bases align to TRBD2. CDR3 length: 16 residues. The V segment lost 2 bases and the J segment 2 bases; nucleotides outside the gene matches: 8. Germline V gene data show CDR1 as SGHTA and CDR2 as FQGNSA.

The V and J genes are TRBV30 and TRBJ1-2; TRBD1 matches 9 bases. With 3 bases clipped from V and 1 base from J, the junction kept 3 bases outside the gene matches. Per the germline V gene, CDR1 is GTSNPN and CDR2 is SVGIG (reference sequence). CDR3 length equals 14 residues. CDR3 loop: CAWRGTGRNYGYTF. The CDR3 nucleotides are TGTGCCTGGAGGGGGACAGGGCGTAACTATGGCTACACCTTC.

This chain joins TRBV19 and TRBJ2-6; 7 bases fit TRBD2. The CDR3 loop spans 16 amino acids. CDR1 is LNHDA and CDR2 is SQIVND in the germline V gene (reference sequence). V was clipped by 0 bases and J by 4 bases; unmatched bases: 3. The CDR3 region has the DNA TGTGCCAGTAGTATAGAGGGAGGGGCGGGGGCCAACGTCCTGACTTTC. Translation gives CASSIEGGAGANVLTF.

The chain employs TRBV2 and TRBJ1-5; D remains ambiguous. The CDR3 totals 14 residues. The germline V gene encodes CDR1 SNHLY and CDR2 FYNNEI. The ends were cut back, 5 bases at V and 2 bases at J, with 10 bases in the middle. The CDR3 reads CASSLVQGNQPQHF. In DNA form, the CDR3 reads TGTGCCAGCAGTCTCGTCCAGGGCAATCAGCCCCAGCATTTT.

This rearrangement joins TRBV7-2 to TRBJ1-1; 7 positions agree with TRBD1. Trimming took 4 bases from V and 4 from J; bases not matched to a gene: 3. The CDR3 has 13 amino acids. Germline V gene sequence: CDR1 SGHTA, CDR2 FQGNSA. The CDR3 spells CASSSDRFTEAFF. CDR3 sequence (DNA): TGTGCCAGCAGCTCGGACAGGTTCACTGAAGCTTTCTTT.

The chain is built from TRBV18 and TRBJ2-3; 10 bases match TRBD1. CDR3 length equals 18 residues. Per germline, CDR1 KGHSH and CDR2 LQKENI. V was clipped by 3 bases and J by 3 bases; unmatched bases: 12. The CDR3 nucleotides read TGTGCCAGCTCACCTTTCGCAGAGACAGGGGGCAGAACAGATACGCAGTATTTT. Protein product: CASSPFAETGGRTDTQYF.

This chain uses TRBV6-5 with TRBJ2-5, with 10 nucleotides matching TRBD1. Per germline, CDR1 MNHEY and CDR2 SVGAGI. After removal of 5 bases from V and 4 bases from J, the junction contained 7 bases not matched to a gene. This CDR3 spans 15 amino acids. CDR3 nucleotide sequence: TGTGCCAGCAGTCCGGGACAGGGGTGGCGAGAGACCCAGTACTTC. This translates into CASSPGQGWRETQYF.

The chain uses TRBV5-4 and TRBJ2-2, with D possibly matching TRBD2 (6 bases). CDR1 is SGHNT, CDR2 YYREEE, per germline (reference sequence). The length of the CDR3 is 14 residues. The V and J ends lost 2 bases and 6 bases respectively, with 11 bases between them. Written as DNA, the CDR3 is TGTGCCAGCAGCTTCGGGGGAAGGGCCGGGGAGCTGTTTTTT. This gives the protein CASSFGGRAGELFF.